This T cell receptor beta chain was retrieved from a study of a mutant IDH1 vaccine in newly diagnosed glioma. Details on this clone: Its antigen remains unknown.

Assay: immunoSEQ multiplex PCR; the TCRdb copy retains only in-frame clones and omits some. Found here are about 54,000 clones, about 86% of them singletons; the top ten hold 3% to 4%. The time point here: week 5, during vaccination. Vaccinated patients received 300 ug of mutant IDH1 20-mer peptide per dose, with topical imiquimod. The CDR3 loop spans 13 amino acids. Germline V lookup: CDR1 SGHNT, CDR2 YYREEE (reference sequence). J gave up 3 bases and V 7 bases, and 3 bases lay outside the gene matches. V is TRBV5-4 and J is TRBJ2-3; TRBD1 agrees at 9 bases. The input for sequencing was PBMCs, taken from a glioma patient whose treatment included an IDH1 peptide vaccine. The receptor was derived from a man under 40 with glioma. CDR3 region: CASGDRDTDTQYF. DNA of the CDR3: TGTGCCAGCGGGGACAGGGATACAGATACGCAGTATTTT.